This record covers a single T cell receptor beta chain. Per the germline V gene, CDR1 is SQVTM and CDR2 is ANQGSEA. This CDR3 region has 13 residues. Unmatched junction bases numbered 3, after V lost 5 bases and J lost 1 base. The time point is: pre-sensitization, week 0. Treatment meaning: therapeutic diphenylcyclopropenone sensitization with weekly scalp DPC. The source of the sample is a study of human T cells and chemical hapten exposure. The overall study: Largely, small differences in pooled library volume made per-sample TCR yields vary.

Study processing details: Counting gave a median of 95,638 TCRs per sample, with values ranging from roughly 23,224 to 700,000. TCRdb called the RACE reads again in MiXCR, with one record for every CDR3 protein. What appears here as the V and J calls and clone size reflects TCRdb's work, not the paper's. The sample holds about 300,000 distinct CDR3 sequences, roughly 6% seen once. The V call is TRBV29-1, the J call TRBJ1-1, with 8 bases matching TRBD1. The clonotype comes from a woman in her late teens or twenties with alopecia areata. Some clones in this sample may be carry-over from other donors' samples. The sample consisted of whole blood, taken in connection with sensitization to the hapten diphenylcyclopropenone (DPC). This chain's CDR3 is CSVSGGKNTEAFF. The CDR3, as DNA: TGCAGCGTTTCAGGGGGCAAGAACACTGAAGCTTTCTTT.